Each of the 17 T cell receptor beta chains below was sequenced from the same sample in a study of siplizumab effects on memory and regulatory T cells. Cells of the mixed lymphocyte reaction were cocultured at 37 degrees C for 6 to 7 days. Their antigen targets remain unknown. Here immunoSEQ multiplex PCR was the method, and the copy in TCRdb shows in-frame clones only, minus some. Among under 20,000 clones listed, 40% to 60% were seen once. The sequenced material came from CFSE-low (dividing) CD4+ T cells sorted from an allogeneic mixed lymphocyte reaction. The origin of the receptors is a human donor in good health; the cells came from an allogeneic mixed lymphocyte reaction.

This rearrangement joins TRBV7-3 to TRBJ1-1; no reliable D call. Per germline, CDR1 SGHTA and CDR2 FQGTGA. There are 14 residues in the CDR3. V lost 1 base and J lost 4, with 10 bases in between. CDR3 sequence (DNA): TGTGCCAGCAGCTTAATGGGGATGGTCACTGAAGCTTTCTTT. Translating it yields CASSLMGMVTEAFF.

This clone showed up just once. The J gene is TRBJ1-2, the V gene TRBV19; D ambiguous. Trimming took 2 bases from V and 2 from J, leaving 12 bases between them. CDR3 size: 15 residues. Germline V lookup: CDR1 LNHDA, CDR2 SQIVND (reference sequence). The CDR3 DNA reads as TGTGCCAGTAGTATACTCGGGCGTACGAACTATGGCTACACCTTC. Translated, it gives CASSILGRTNYGYTF.

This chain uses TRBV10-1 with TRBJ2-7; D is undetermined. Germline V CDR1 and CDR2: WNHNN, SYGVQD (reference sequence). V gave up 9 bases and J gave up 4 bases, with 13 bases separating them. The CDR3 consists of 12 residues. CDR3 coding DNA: TGCGCCAGTAAGATAGGGCTGTACGAGCAGTACTTC. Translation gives CASKIGLYEQYF.

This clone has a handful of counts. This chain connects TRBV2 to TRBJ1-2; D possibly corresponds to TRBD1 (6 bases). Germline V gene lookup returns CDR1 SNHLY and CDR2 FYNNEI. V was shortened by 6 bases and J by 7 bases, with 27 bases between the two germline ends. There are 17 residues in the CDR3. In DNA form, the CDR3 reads TGTGCCAGCAGCGAACTTTACAGGGATAAGGGGTCGGCTGGCTACACCTTC. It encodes CASSELYRDKGSAGYTF.

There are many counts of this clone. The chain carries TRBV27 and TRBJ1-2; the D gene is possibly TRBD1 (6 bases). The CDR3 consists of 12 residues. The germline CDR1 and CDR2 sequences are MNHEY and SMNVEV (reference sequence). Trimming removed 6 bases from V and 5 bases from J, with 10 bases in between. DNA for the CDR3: TGTGCCAGCAGCTCACAGGGTTATGGCTACACCTTC. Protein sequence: CASSSQGYGYTF.

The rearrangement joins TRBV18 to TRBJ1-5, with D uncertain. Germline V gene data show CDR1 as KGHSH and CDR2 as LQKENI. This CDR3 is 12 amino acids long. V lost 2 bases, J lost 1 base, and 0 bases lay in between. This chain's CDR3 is CASSPSNQPQHF. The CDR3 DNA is TGTGCCAGCTCACCAAGCAATCAGCCCCAGCATTTT. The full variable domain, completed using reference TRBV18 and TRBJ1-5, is NAGVMQNPRHLVRRRGQEARLRCSPMKGHSHVYWYRQLPEEGLKFMVYLQKENIIDESGMPKERFSAEFPKEGPSILRIQQVVRGDSAAYFCASSPSNQPQHFGDGTRLSIL.

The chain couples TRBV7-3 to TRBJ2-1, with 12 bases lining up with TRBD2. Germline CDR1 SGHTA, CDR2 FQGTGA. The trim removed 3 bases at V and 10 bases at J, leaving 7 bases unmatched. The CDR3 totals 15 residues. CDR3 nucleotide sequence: TGTGCCAGCAGCTTGAGACTAGCGGGGGTCGGCGAGCAGTTCTTC. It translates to CASSLRLAGVGEQFF.

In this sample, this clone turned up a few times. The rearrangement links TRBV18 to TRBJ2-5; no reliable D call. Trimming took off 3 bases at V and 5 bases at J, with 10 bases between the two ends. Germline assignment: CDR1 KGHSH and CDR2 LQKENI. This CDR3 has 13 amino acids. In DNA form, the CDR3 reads TGTGCCAGCTCACCTTTCGTAGGGGAGACCCAGTACTTC. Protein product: CASSPFVGETQYF.

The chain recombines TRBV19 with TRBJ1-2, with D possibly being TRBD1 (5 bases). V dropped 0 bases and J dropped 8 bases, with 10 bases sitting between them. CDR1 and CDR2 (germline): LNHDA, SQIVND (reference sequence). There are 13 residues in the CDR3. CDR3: CASSIDRVDGYTF. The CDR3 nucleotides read TGTGCCAGTAGTATAGACAGGGTAGACGGCTACACCTTC.

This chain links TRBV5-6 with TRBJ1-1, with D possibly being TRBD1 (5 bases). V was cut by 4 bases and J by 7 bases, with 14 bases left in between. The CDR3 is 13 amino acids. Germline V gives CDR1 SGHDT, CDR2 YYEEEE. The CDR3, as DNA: TGTGCCAGCAGCCCCGACGGGGGGGGTGAAGCTTTCTTT. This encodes CASSPDGGGEAFF.

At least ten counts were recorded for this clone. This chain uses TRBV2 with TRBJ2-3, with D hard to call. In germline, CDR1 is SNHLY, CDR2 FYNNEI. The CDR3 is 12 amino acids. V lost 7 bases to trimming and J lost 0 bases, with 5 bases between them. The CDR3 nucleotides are TGTGCCAGCACCAGTAGCACAGATACGCAGTATTTT. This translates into CASTSSTDTQYF.

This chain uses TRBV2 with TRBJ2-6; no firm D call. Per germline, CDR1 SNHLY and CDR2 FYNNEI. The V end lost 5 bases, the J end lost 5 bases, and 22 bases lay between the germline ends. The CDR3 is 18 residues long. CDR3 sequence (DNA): TGTGCCAGCAGTTCCACTGAACCGATACAAAGTCGGGCCAACGTCCTGACTTTC. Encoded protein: CASSSTEPIQSRANVLTF. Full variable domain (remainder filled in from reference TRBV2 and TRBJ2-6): EPEVTQTPSHQVTQMGQEVILRCVPISNHLYFYWYRQILGQKVEFLVSFYNNEISEKSEIFDDQFSVERPDGSNFTLKIRSTKLEDSAMYFCASSSTEPIQSRANVLTFGAGSRLTVL.

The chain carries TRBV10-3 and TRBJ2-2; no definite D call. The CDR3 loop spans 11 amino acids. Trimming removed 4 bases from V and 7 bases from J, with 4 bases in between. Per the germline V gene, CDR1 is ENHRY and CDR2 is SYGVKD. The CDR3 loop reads CAISASGELFF. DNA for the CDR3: TGTGCCATCAGTGCTAGCGGGGAGCTGTTTTTT.

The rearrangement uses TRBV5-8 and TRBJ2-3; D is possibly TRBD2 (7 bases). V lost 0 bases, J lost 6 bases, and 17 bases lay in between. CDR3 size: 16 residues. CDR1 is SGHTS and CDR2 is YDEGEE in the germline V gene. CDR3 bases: TGTGCCAGCAGCTTGGCTAACGGGGGGCCGGGGGATACGCAGTATTTT. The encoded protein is CASSLANGGPGDTQYF.

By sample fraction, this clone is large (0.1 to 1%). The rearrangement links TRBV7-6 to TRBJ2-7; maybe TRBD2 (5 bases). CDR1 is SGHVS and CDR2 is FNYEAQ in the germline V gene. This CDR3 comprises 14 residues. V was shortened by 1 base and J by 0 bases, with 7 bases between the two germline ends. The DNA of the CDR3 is TGTGCCAGCAGCTTAGATGCGGGCTCCTACGAGCAGTACTTC. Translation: CASSLDAGSYEQYF. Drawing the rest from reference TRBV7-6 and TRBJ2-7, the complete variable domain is GAGVSQSPRYKVTKRGQDVALRCDPISGHVSLYWYRQALGQGPEFLTYFNYEAQQDKSGLPNDRFSAERPEGSISTLTIQRTEQRDSAMYRCASSLDAGSYEQYFGPGTRLTVT.

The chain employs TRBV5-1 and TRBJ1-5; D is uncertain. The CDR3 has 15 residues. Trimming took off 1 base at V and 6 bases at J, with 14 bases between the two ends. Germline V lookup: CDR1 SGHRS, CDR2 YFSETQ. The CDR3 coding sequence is TGCGCCAGCAGCTTGCTCCCGGGGTTCGGTCAGCCCCAGCATTTT. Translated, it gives CASSLLPGFGQPQHF. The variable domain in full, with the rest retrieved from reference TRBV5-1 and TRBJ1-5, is KAGVTQTPRYLIKTRGQQVTLSCSPISGHRSVSWYQQTPGQGLQFLFEYFSETQRNKGNFPGRFSGRQFSNSRSEMNVSTLELGDSALYLCASSLLPGFGQPQHFGDGTRLSIL.

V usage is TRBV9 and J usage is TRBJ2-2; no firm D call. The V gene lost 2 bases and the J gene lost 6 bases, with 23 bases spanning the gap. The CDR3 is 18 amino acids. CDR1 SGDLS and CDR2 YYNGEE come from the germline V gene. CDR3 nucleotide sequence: TGTGCCAGCAGCGTGAGTCTTTCCGCCGCGAACGCGGCCGGGGAGCTGTTTTTT. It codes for CASSVSLSAANAAGELFF.